These 2 T cell receptor beta chains were all obtained from the same sample, sequenced in a study of T cells after posttransplantation cyclophosphamide (dated by TCRdb to the mid-2010s). Libraries came from the immunoSEQ multiplex PCR assay. TCRdb holds this immuneACCESS table with in-frame rearrangements only. Some clones are missing; in checked studies, unresolved V genes explain under half, and the rest has no known cause. The table puts 25,000 to 30,000 clones in this sample, none counted just once. Approximately 2.6% of the sample is held by the ten biggest clonotypes. The material sequenced was PBMCs. All receptors derive from a woman aged 60-75 years in good health, CMV-negative, and a related stem cell transplant donor.

Ten or more counts support this clone. This rearrangement joins TRBV15 to TRBJ2-4, with 7 bases fitting TRBD1. This CDR3 region has 13 residues. In germline, CDR1 is LNHNV, CDR2 YYDKDF (reference sequence). The trim removed 3 bases at V and 7 bases at J, leaving 3 bases unmatched. The CDR3 DNA reads TGTGCCACCAGCAGGGACAGGCGCAACATTCAGTACTTC. Translated, it gives CATSRDRRNIQYF.

This clone was detected ten times or more. This chain links TRBV4-3 with TRBJ1-6; 10 positions match TRBD1. CDR1 is LGHNA and CDR2 is YSLEER in the germline V gene. The CDR3 runs 16 residues. The J segment lost 9 bases and the V segment lost 0 bases, leaving 5 bases of the junction unmatched. As DNA, the CDR3 is TGCGCCAGCAGCCAAGATCGCGACAGGGGGCTTTCACCCCTCCACTTT. Protein product: CASSQDRDRGLSPLHF.